This T cell receptor (beta chain) was identified during a study of cytomegalovirus exposure and HLA in healthy donors. General study findings and limits: The study labeled 150 to 200 TCR beta chains cytomegalovirus-associated.

On this clone: Its antigen remains unknown.

Use of 60 Vbeta and 13 Jbeta primers characterized the PCR. Authors' processing steps: The count from a later analysis was 79 million or so unique TCR beta chains, approximately 9.9 million of them shared. Here immunoSEQ multiplex PCR was the method, and the copy in TCRdb shows in-frame clones only, minus some. The V and J calls and the clone size are those of that table, but D and trimming were determined from the DNA. The sample has about 91,000 clones, around 80% seen once. This TCR was sampled from a male donor in good health and CMV-seropositive. The source material was PBMCs.

The CDR3: CASSSGLAGTNNEQFF. The CDR3 coding sequence is TGTGCCAGCAGTTCGGGACTAGCGGGGACCAACAATGAGCAGTTCTTC. The chain has TRBV28 and TRBJ2-1; the match to TRBD2 covers 13 bases. The J segment lost 5 bases and the V segment lost 4 bases, leaving 5 bases of the junction unmatched. The CDR3 covers 16 residues. Germline CDR1 MDHEN, CDR2 SYDVKM. The full variable domain, its missing parts supplied by reference TRBV28 and TRBJ2-1, is DVKVTQSSRYLVKRTGEKVFLECVQDMDHENMFWYRQDPGLGLRLIYFSYDVKMKEKGDIPEGYSVSREKKERFSLILESASTNQTSMYLCASSSGLAGTNNEQFFGPGTRLTVL.